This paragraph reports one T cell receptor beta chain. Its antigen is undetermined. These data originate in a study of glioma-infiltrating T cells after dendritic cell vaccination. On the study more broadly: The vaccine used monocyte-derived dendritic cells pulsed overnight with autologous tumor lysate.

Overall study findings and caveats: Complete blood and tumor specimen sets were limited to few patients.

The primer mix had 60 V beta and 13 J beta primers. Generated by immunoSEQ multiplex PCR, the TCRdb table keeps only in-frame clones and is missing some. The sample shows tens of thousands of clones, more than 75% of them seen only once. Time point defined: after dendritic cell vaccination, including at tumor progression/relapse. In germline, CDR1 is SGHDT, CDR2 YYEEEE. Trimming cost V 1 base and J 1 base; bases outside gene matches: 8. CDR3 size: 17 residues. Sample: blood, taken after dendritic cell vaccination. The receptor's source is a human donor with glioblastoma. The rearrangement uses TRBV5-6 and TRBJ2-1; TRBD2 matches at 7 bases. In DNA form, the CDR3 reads TGTGCCAGCAGCTTGCGCCCGGGGGGTGGGTCCTACAATGAGCAGTTCTTC. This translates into CASSLRPGGGSYNEQFF.